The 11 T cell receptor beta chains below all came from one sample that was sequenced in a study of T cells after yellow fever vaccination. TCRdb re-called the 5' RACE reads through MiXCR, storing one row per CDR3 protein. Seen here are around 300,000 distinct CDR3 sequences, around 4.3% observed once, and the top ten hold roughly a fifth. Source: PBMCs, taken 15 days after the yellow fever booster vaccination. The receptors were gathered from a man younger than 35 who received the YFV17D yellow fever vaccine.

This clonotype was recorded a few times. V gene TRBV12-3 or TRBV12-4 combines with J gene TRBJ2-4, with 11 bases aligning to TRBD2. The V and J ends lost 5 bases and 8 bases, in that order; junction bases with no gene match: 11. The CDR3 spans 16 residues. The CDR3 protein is CASSPYSGGAPDIQYF. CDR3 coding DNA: TGTGCCAGCAGTCCCTATAGCGGGGGGGCCCCGGACATTCAGTACTTC.

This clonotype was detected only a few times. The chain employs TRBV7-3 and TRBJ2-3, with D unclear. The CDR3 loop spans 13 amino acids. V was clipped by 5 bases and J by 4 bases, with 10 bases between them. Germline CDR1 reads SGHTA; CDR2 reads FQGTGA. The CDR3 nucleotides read TGTGCCAGCAGCGATAGACCCCCAGATACGCAGTATTTT. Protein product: CASSDRPPDTQYF.

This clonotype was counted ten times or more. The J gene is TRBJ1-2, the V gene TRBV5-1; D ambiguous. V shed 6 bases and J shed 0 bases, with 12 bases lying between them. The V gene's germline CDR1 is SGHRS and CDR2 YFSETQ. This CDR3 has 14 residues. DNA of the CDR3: TGCGCCAGCACTACGGGCCTAGCTAACTATGGCTACACCTTC. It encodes CASTTGLANYGYTF.

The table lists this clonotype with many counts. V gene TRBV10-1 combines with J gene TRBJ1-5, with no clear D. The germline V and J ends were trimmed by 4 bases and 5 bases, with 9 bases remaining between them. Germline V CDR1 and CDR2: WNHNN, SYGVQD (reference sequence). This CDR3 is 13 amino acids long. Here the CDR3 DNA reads TGCGCCAGCAGTGCTACCCTCCATCAGCCCCAGCATTTT. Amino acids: CASSATLHQPQHF.

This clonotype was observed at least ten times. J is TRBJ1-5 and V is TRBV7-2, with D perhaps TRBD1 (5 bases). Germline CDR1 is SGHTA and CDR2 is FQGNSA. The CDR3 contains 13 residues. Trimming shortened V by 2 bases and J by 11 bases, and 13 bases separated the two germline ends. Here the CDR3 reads CASSLSQGGTQHF. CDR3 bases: TGTGCCAGCAGCTTAAGTCAGGGAGGGACCCAGCATTTT.

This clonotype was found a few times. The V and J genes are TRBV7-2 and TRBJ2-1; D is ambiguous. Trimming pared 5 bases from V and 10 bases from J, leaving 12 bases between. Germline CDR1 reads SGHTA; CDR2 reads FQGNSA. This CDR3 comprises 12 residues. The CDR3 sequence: CASSAFSREQFF. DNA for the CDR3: TGTGCCAGCAGCGCGTTCAGTCGCGAGCAGTTCTTC.

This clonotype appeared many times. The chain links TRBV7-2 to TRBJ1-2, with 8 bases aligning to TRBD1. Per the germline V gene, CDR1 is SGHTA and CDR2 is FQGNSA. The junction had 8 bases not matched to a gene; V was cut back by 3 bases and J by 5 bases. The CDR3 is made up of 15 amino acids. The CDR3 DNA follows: TGTGCCAGCAGCTTCACAGGGGGAATAGGGTATGGCTACACCTTC. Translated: CASSFTGGIGYGYTF.

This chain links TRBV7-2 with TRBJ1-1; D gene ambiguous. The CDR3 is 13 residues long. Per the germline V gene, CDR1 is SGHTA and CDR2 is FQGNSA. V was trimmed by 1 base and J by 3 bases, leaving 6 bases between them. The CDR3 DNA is TGTGCCAGCAGCTTAGAGTCCTACACTGAAGCTTTCTTT. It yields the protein CASSLESYTEAFF. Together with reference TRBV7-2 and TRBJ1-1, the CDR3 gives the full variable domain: GAGVSQSPSNKVTEKGKDVELRCDPISGHTALYWYRQSLGQGLEFLIYFQGNSAPDKSGLPSDRFSAERTGGSVSTLTIQRTQQEDSAVYLCASSLESYTEAFFGQGTRLTVV.

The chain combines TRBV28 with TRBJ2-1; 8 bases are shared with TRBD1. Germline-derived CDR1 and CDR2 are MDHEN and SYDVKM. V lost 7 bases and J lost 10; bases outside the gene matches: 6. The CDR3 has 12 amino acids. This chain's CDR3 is CASMTPGGEQFF. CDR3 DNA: TGTGCCAGCATGACCCCAGGGGGCGAGCAGTTCTTC.

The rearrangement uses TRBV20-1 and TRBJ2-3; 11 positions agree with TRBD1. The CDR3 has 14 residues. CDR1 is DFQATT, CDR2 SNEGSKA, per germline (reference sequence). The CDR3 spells CSPPDRGRPDTQYF. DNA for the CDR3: TGCAGCCCTCCGGACAGGGGGCGACCAGATACGCAGTATTTT.

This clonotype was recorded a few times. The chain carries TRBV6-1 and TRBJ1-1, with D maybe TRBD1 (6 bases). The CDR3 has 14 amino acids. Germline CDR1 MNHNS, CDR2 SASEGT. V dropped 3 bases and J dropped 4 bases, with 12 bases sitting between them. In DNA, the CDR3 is TGTGCCAGCAGTGAGGGGGCGCGAGGCACTGAAGCTTTCTTT. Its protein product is CASSEGARGTEAFF.